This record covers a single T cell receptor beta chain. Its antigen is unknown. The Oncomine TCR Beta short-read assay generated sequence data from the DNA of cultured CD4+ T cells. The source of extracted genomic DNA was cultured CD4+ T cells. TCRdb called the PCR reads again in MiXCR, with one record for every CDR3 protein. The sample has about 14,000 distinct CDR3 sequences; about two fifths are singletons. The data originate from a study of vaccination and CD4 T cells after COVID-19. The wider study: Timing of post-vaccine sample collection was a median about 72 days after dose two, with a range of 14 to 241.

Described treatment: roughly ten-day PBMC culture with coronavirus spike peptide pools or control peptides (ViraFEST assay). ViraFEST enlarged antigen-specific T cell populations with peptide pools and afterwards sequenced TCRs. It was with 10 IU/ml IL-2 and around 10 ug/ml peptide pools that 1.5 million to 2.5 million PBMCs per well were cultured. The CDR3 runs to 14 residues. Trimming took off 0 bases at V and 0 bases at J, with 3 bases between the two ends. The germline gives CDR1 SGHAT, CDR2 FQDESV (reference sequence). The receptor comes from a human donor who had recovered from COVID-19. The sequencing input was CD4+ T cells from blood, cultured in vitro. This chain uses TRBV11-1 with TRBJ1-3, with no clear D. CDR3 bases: TGTGCCAGCAGCTTAGCGATCTCTGGAAACACCATATATTTT. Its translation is CASSLAISGNTIYF.